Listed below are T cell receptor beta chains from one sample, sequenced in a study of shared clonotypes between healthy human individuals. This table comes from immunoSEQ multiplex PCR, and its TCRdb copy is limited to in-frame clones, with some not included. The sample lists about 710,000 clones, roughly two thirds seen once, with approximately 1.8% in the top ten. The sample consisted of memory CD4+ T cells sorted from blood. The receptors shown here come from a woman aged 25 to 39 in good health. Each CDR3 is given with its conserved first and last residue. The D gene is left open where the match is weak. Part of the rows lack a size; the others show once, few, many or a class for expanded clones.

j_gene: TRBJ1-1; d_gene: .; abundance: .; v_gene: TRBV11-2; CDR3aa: CASSVRQSNTEAFF; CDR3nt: TGTGCCAGCAGCGTGAGACAGAGCAACACTGAAGCTTTCTTT
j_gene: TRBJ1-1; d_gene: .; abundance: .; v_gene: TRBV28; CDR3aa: CASTPASRVSTEAFF; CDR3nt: TGTGCCAGCACCCCGGCATCTCGGGTGAGCACTGAAGCTTTCTTT
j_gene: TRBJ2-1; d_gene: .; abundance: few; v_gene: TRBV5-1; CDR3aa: CASSLSSGSYNEQFF; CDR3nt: TGCGCCAGCAGCTTGTCCAGTGGCTCCTACAATGAGCAGTTCTTC
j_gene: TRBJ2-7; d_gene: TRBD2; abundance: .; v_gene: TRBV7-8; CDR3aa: CASSARGLAGSSSYEQYF; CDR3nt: TGTGCCAGCAGCGCTAGGGGACTAGCGGGATCTAGCTCCTACGAGCAGTACTTC
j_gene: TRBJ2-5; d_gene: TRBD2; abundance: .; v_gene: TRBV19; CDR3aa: CASRPIAGAGETQYF; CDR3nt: TGTGCCAGTAGACCCATAGCGGGAGCGGGGGAGACCCAGTACTTC
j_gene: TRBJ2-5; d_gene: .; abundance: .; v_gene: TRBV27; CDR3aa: CASRRAGTQYF; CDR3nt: TGTGCCAGCAGGAGGGCGGGGACCCAGTACTTC
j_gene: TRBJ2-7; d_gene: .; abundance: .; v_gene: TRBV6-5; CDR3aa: CASRSGLSSYEQYF; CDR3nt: TGTGCCAGCAGGTCGGGACTCTCGTCCTACGAGCAGTACTTC
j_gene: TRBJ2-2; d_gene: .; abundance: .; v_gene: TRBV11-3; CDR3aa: CASSLVPDTGELFF; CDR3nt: TGTGCCAGCAGCTTAGTACCCGACACCGGGGAGCTGTTTTTT
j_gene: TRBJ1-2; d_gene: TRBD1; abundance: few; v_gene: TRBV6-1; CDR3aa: CASRGQNYGYTF; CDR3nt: TGTGCCAGCAGGGGACAGAACTATGGCTACACCTTC
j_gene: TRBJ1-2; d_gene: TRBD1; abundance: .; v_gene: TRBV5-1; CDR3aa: CASSLQGAGGYTF; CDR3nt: TGCGCCAGCAGCTTGCAGGGGGCAGGTGGCTACACCTTC
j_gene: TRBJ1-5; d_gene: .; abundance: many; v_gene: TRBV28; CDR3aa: CASRIEGRWDQPQHF; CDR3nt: TGTGCCAGCAGAATTGAAGGGCGATGGGATCAGCCCCAGCATTTT
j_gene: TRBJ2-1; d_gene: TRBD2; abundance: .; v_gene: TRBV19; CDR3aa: CASSIDRLAGVNEQFF; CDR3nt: TGTGCCAGTAGTATAGATAGACTAGCGGGAGTCAATGAGCAGTTCTTC
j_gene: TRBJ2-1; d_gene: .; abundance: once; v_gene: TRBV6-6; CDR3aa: CASKSPREAGQFF; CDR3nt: TGTGCCAGCAAATCTCCCAGGGAGGCTGGTCAGTTCTTC
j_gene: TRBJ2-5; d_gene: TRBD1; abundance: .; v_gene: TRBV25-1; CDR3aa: CASSDRDRGSQETQYF; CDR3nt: TGTGCCAGCAGTGACCGAGACAGGGGCTCCCAAGAGACCCAGTACTTC
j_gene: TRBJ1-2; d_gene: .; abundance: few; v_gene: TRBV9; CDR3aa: CASSVGRERGADYGYTF; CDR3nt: TGTGCCAGCAGCGTAGGTCGGGAGCGGGGGGCGGACTATGGCTACACCTTC
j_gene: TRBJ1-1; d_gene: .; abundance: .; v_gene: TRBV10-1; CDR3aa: CASIPSTGMNTEAFF; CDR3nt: TGCGCCAGCATCCCTAGTACAGGCATGAACACTGAAGCTTTCTTT
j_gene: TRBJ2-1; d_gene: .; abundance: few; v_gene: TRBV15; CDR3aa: CATSSRAITGHEQFF; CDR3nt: TGTGCCACCAGCAGCCGGGCTATTACTGGGCATGAGCAGTTCTTC
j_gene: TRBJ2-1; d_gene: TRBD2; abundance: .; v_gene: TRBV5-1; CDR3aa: CASSLSGIGYNEQFF; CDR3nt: TGCGCCAGCAGCCTTAGCGGGATCGGTTACAATGAGCAGTTCTTC
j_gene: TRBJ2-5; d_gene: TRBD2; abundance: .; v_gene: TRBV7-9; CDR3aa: CASSLAGAGAAETQYF; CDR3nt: TGTGCCAGCAGCTTAGCGGGTGCGGGAGCAGCCGAGACCCAGTACTTC
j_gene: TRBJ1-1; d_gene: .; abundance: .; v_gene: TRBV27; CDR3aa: CASSLWGGSNTEAFF; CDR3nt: TGTGCCAGCAGTTTATGGGGGGGTTCGAACACTGAAGCTTTCTTT
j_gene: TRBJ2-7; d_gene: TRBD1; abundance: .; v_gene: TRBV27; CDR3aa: CASSLSIRQGAHEQYF; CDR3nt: TGTGCCAGCAGTTTATCGATCCGACAGGGGGCCCACGAGCAGTACTTC
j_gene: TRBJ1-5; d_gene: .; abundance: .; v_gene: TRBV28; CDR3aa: CASSPPGNQPQHF; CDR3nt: TGTGCCAGCAGCCCCCCAGGGAATCAGCCCCAGCATTTT
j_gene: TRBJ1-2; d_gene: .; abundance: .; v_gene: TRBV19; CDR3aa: CASSNHRDTNYGYTF; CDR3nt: TGTGCCAGTAGTAACCACCGGGACACGAACTATGGCTACACCTTC
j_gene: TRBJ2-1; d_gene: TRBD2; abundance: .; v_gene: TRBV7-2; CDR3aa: CASSLNAVAGVYEQFF; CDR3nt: TGTGCCAGCAGCTTAAATGCGGTAGCGGGAGTATATGAGCAGTTCTTC
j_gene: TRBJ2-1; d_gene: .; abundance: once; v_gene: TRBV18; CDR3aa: CASSPPTAGGWGNEQFF; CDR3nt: TGTGCCAGCTCACCACCAACAGCCGGGGGATGGGGCAATGAGCAGTTCTTC
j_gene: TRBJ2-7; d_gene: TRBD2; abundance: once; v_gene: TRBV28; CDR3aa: CASSFTSGRLTYEQYF; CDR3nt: TGTGCCAGCAGTTTTACTAGCGGGAGGCTTACCTACGAGCAGTACTTC
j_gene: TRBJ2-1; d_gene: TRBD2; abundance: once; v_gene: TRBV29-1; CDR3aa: CSVEGLAATYNEQFF; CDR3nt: TGCAGCGTTGAGGGACTAGCGGCCACCTACAATGAGCAGTTCTTC
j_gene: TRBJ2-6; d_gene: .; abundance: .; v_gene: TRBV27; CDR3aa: CASSFYGFWRGQSSGANVLTF; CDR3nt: TGTGCCAGCAGTTTTTACGGTTTTTGGAGGGGACAATCTTCTGGGGCCAACGTCCTGACTTTC
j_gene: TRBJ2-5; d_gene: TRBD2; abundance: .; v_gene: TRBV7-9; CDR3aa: CAQELGEGETQYF; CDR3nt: TGTGCCCAGGAACTGGGGGAGGGAGAGACCCAGTACTTC
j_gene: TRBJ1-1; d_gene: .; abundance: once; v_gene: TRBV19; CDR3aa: CASSIGQGRTNTEAFF; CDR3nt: TGTGCCAGTAGTATAGGCCAGGGGAGGACGAACACTGAAGCTTTCTTT
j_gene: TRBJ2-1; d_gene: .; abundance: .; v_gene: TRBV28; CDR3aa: CASSRVTEGLEQFF; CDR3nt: TGTGCCAGCAGTCGTGTCACGGAGGGCCTTGAGCAGTTCTTC
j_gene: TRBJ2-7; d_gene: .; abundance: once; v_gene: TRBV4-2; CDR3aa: CASSLKWLGTPSYEQYF; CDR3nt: TGTGCCAGCAGCTTGAAGTGGTTGGGGACACCATCTTACGAGCAGTACTTC
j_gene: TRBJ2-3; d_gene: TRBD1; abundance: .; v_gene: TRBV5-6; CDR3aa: CASRVTGGGTDTQYF; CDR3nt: TGTGCCAGCAGAGTGACAGGGGGCGGCACAGATACGCAGTATTTT
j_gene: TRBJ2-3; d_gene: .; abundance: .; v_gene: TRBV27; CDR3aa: CASSLSGTDTQYF; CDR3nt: TGTGCCAGCAGTTTATCTGGCACAGATACGCAGTATTTT
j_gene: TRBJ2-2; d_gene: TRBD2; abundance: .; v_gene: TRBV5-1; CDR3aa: CASSFSSGTTGELFF; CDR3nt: TGCGCCAGCAGCTTTTCTAGCGGGACCACCGGGGAGCTGTTTTTT
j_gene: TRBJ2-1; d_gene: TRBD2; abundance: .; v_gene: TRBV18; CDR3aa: CASSPSSGNYNEQFF; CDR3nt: TGTGCCAGCTCACCCTCTAGCGGGAACTACAATGAGCAGTTCTTC
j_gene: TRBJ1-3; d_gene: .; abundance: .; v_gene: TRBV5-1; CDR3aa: CASSLRTSQSDTIYF; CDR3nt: TGCGCCAGCAGCTTGCGGACCTCTCAAAGTGACACCATATATTTT
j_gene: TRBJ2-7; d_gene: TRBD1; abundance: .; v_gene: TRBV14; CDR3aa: CASSQRQGRGYEQYF; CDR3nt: TGTGCCAGCAGCCAAAGACAGGGTCGCGGTTACGAGCAGTACTTC
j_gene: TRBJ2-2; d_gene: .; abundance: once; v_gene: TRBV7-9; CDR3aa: CASSLPSEPRELFF; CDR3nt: TGTGCCAGCAGCTTACCTAGTGAACCCCGGGAGCTGTTTTTT
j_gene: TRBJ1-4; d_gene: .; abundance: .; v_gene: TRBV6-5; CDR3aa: CASSYRGANEKLFF; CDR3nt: TGTGCCAGCAGTTACAGGGGAGCTAATGAAAAACTGTTTTTT
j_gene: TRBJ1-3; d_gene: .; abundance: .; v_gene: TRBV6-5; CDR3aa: CASTPLLGDNTIYF; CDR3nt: TGTGCCAGCACCCCCCTTTTAGGGGATAACACCATATATTTT
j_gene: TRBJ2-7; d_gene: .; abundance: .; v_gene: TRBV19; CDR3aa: CASSRQGSSSYEQYF; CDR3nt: TGTGCCAGTTCCCGGCAGGGCTCTTCCTCCTACGAGCAGTACTTC
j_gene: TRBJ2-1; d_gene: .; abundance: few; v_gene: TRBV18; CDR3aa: CASSVGRGDGNEQFF; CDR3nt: TGTGCCAGCTCGGTAGGACGTGGGGACGGCAATGAGCAGTTCTTC
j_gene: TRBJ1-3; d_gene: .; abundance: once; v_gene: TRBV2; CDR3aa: CASSPGADSGNTIYF; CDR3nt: TGTGCCAGCAGCCCGGGGGCAGATTCTGGAAACACCATATATTTT
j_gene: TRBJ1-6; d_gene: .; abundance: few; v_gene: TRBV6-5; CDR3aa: CASSYQVDSPLHF; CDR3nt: TGTGCCAGCAGTTATCAGGTGGATTCACCCCTCCACTTT
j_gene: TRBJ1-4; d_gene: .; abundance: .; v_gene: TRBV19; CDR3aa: CASNSQYNEKLFF; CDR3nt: TGTGCCAGTAATTCCCAGTATAATGAAAAACTGTTTTTT
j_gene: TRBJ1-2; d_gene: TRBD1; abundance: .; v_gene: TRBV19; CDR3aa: CASSPSLTGSWISGYTF; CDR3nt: TGTGCCAGTAGCCCCAGTTTGACAGGGAGTTGGATTTCTGGCTACACCTTC
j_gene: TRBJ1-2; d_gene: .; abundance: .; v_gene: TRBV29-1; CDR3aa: CQAREGYGYTF; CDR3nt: TGCCAAGCACGGGAGGGATATGGCTACACCTTC
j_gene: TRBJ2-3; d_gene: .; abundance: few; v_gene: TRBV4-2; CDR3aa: CASRRTGDTQYF; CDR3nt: TGTGCCAGCAGACGCACAGGAGATACGCAGTATTTT
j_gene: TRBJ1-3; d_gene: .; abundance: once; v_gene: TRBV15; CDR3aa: CATSRGGTGNTIYF; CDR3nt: TGTGCCACCAGCAGAGGGGGGACTGGAAACACCATATATTTT
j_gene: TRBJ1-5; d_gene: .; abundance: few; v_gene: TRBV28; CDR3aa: CASSLGGGSNQPQHF; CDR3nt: TGTGCCAGCAGTTTGGGCGGGGGGAGCAATCAGCCCCAGCATTTT
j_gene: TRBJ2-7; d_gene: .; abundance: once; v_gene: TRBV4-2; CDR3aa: CASSPGQDEQYF; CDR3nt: TGTGCCAGCAGCCCCGGACAAGACGAGCAGTACTTC
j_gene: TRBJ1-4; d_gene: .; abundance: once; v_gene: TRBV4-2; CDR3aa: CASSQGFRENEKLFF; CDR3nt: TGTGCCAGCAGCCAAGGTTTCCGCGAAAATGAAAAACTGTTTTTT
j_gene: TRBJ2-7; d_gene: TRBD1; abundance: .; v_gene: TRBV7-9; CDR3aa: CASSPQKRGQRAYEQYF; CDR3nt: TGTGCCAGCAGCCCGCAGAAAAGGGGGCAGAGGGCCTACGAGCAGTACTTC
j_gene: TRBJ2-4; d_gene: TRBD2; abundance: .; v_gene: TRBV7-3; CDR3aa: CASSRDTGLANKNIQYF; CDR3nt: TGTGCCAGCAGCCGAGACACGGGACTAGCGAACAAAAACATTCAGTACTTC
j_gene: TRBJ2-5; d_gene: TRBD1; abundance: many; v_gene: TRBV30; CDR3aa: CAWSVTGSPETQYF; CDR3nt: TGTGCCTGGAGTGTGACAGGGTCCCCCGAGACCCAGTACTTC
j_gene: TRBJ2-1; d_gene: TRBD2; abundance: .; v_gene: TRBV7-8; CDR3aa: CASRGGRTRGNEQFF; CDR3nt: TGTGCCAGCAGGGGCGGGAGGACCCGGGGCAATGAGCAGTTCTTC
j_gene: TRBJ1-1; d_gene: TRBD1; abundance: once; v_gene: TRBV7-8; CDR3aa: CASSPTGDTEAFF; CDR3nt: TGTGCCAGCAGCCCGACAGGGGACACTGAAGCTTTCTTT
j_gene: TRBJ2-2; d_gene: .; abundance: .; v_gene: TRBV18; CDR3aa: CASSPPLGRSGELFF; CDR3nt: TGTGCCAGCTCACCACCTCTAGGAAGGAGCGGGGAGCTGTTTTTT